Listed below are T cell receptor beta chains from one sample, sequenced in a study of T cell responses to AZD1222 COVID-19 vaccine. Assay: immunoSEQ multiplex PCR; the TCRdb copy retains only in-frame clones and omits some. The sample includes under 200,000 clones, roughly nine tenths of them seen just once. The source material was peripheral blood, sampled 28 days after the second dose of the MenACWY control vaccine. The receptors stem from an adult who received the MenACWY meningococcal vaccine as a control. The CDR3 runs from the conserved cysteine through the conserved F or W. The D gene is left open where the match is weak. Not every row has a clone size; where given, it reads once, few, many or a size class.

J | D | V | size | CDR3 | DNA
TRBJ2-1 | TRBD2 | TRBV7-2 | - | CASSLLASGGYNEQFF | TGTGCCAGCAGCTTATTGGCTAGCGGGGGTTACAATGAGCAGTTCTTC
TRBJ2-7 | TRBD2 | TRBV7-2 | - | CASSLGPGLAGYEQYF | TGTGCCAGCAGCTTAGGACCGGGACTAGCGGGCTACGAGCAGTACTTC
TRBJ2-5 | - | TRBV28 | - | CASSNGPRETQYF | TGTGCCAGCAGTAACGGACCTCGTGAGACCCAGTACTTC
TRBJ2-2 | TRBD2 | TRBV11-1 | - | CASTGLAGNTGELFF | TGTGCCAGCACAGGTCTAGCGGGTAACACCGGGGAGCTGTTTTTT
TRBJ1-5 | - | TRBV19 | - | CASSWRRGDTGNQPQHF | TGTGCCAGTAGTTGGCGGAGGGGGGACACAGGCAATCAGCCCCAGCATTTT
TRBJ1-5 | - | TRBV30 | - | CAWSVGGAGQPQHF | TGTGCCTGGAGTGTGGGGGGCGCGGGTCAGCCCCAGCATTTT
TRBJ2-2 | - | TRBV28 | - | CASVGGGGIGELFF | TGTGCCAGCGTTGGGGGAGGCGGCATCGGGGAGCTGTTTTTT
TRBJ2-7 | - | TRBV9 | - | CASSPAGGVYEQYF | TGTGCCAGCAGCCCAGCAGGGGGGGTATACGAGCAGTACTTC
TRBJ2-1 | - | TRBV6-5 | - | CASRLGGAAYNEQFF | TGTGCCAGCAGACTCGGCGGTGCCGCCTACAATGAGCAGTTCTTC
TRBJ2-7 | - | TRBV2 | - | CASGALSGVGNF | TGTGCCAGCGGCGCGCTTTCGGGGGTGGGAAACTTC
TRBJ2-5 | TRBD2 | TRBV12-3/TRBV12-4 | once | CASSLGGDQYF | TGTGCCAGCAGTTTGGGGGGGGACCAGTACTTC
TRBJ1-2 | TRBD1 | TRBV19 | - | CASSIGDRANYGYTF | TGTGCCAGTAGTATAGGCGACAGGGCTAACTATGGCTACACCTTC
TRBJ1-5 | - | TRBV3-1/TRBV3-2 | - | CASSQGKQGWQPQHF | TGTGCCAGCAGCCAGGGTAAACAGGGTTGGCAGCCCCAGCATTTT
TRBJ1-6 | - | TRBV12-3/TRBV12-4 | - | CASSARDSPLHF | TGTGCCAGCAGTGCCAGGGATTCACCCCTCCACTTT
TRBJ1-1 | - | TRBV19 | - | CASSRDGPFTEAFF | TGTGCCAGTAGTAGGGACGGACCTTTCACTGAAGCTTTCTTT
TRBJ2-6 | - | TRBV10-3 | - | CAISEGVLSGANVLTF | TGTGCCATCAGTGAAGGAGTGTTATCTGGGGCCAACGTCCTGACTTTC
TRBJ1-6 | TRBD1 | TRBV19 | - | CASRPDRGSVTLHF | TGTGCCAGTAGACCCGACAGGGGATCGGTCACCCTCCACTTT
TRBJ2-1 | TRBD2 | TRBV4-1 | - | CASSHLGLAGGPSSYNEQFF | TGCGCCAGCAGCCACCTGGGACTAGCGGGAGGGCCATCCTCCTACAATGAGCAGTTCTTC
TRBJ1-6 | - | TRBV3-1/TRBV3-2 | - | CASSLSTRTPLHF | TGTGCCAGCAGCTTAAGCACGAGGACTCCCCTCCACTTT
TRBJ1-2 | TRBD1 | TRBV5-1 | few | CASSPGQSFGYTF | TGCGCCAGCAGCCCGGGACAGAGTTTTGGCTACACCTTC
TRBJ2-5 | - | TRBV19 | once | CASSSNAPNQETQYF | TGTGCCAGTAGTTCGAACGCGCCGAACCAAGAGACCCAGTACTTC
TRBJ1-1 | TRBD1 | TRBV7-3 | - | CASSLNTGGKTEAFF | TGTGCCAGCAGCTTAAATACAGGGGGGAAGACTGAAGCTTTCTTT
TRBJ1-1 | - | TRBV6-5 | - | CASRVRSPGTEAFF | TGTGCCAGCAGAGTTAGGAGTCCGGGGACTGAAGCTTTCTTT
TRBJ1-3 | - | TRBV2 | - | CASRGRGSGNTIYF | TGTGCCAGTCGTGGCAGGGGCTCTGGAAACACCATATATTTT